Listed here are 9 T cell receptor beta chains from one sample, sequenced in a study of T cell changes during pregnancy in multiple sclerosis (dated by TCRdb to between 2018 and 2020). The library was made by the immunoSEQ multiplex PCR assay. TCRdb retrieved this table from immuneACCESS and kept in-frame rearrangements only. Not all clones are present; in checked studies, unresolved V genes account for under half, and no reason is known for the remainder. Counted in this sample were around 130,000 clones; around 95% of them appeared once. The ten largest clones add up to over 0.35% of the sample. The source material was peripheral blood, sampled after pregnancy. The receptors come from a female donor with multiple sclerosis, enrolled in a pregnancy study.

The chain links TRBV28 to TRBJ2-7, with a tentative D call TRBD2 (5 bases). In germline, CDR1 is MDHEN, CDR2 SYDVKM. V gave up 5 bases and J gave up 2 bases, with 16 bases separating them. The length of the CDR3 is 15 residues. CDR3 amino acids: CASSPTNGVPYEQYF. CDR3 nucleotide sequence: TGTGCCAGCAGTCCCACCAACGGGGTGCCCTACGAGCAGTACTTC.

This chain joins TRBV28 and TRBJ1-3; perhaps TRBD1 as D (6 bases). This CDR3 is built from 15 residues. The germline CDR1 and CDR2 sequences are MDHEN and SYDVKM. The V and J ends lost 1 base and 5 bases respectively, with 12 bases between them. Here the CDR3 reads CASSLSQGTRNTIYF. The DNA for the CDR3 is TGTGCCAGCAGTTTATCCCAGGGGACTAGAAACACCATATATTTT.

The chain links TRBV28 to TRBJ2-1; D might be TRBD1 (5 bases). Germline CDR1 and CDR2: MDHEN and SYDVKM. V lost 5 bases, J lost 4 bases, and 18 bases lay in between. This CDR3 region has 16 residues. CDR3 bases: TGTGCCAGCAGTCGCAGACAGAGCCCTTTTTACAATGAGCAGTTCTTC. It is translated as CASSRRQSPFYNEQFF.

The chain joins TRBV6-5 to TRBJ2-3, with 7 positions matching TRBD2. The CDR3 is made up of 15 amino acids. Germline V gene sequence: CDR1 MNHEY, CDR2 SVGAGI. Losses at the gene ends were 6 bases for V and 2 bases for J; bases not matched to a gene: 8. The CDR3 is CASSSSGGPTDTQYF. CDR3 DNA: TGTGCCAGCAGCTCTAGCGGAGGACCCACAGATACGCAGTATTTT.

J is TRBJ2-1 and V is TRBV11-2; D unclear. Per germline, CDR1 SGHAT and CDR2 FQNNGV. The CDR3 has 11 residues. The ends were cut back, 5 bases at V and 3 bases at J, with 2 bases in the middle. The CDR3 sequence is CASSHYNEQFF. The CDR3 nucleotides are TGTGCCAGCAGCCACTACAATGAGCAGTTCTTC. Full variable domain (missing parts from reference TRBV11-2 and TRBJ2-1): EAGVAQSPRYKIIEKRQSVAFWCNPISGHATLYWYQQILGQGPKLLIQFQNNGVVDDSQLPKDRFSAERLKGVDSTLKIQPAKLEDSAVYLCASSHYNEQFFGPGTRLTVL.

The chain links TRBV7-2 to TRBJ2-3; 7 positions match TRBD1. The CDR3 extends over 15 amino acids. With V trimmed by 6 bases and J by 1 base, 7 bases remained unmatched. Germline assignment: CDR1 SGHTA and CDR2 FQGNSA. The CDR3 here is CASRGQVYGTDTQYF. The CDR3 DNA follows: TGTGCCAGCAGAGGACAGGTTTACGGCACAGATACGCAGTATTTT.

The CDR3, as DNA: TGTGCTAGTGGTTTGGCCACTAGCGGGTATCCCTACGAGCAGTACTTC. It yields the protein CASGLATSGYPYEQYF. This chain connects TRBV12-5 to TRBJ2-7, with 9 bases that match TRBD2. The length of the CDR3 is 16 residues. After removal of 1 base from V and 2 bases from J, the junction contained 6 bases not matched to a gene. CDR1 and CDR2 from the germline V gene are LGHNT and FRNRAP.

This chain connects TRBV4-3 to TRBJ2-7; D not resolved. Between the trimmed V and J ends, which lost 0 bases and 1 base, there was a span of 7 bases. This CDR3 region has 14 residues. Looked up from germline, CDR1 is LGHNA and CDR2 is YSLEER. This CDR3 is CASSQEAKSYEQYF. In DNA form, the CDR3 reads TGCGCCAGCAGCCAAGAAGCGAAATCCTACGAGCAGTACTTC.

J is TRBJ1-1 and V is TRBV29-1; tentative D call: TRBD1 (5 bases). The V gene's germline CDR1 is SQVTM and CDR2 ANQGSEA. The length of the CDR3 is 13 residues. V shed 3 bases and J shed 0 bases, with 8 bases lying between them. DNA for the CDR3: TGCAGCGTTGAGGGGGGTCTGAACACTGAAGCTTTCTTT. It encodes CSVEGGLNTEAFF.